These T cell receptor beta chains were read from a single sample in a study of identical twins. MiXCR, applied by TCRdb to the 5' RACE reads, yields one record per CDR3 protein. The data show approximately 700,000 distinct CDR3 sequences, roughly 6% seen once. The sample was naive T cells sorted from blood. These receptors originate from a man aged 18 to 29 in good health. Each CDR3 is given with its conserved first and last residue. A D gene is named only where the DNA matches it firmly. Clone size appears in some rows only: once, few, many, or a class for an expanded clone.

v_gene	j_gene	abundance	d_gene	CDR3aa	CDR3nt
TRBV27	TRBJ2-2	many	-	CASSFPHPGELFF	TGTGCCAGCAGTTTTCCACACCCCGGGGAGCTGTTTTTT
TRBV12-3/TRBV12-4	TRBJ2-3	many	-	CASSFFVEGVKDTQYF	TGTGCCAGCAGTTTTTTTGTGGAGGGGGTCAAAGATACGCAGTATTTT
TRBV7-2	TRBJ2-7	-	-	CASRSRSGLNYEQYF	TGTGCCAGCAGATCACGATCAGGACTTAACTACGAGCAGTACTTC
TRBV12-3/TRBV12-4	TRBJ2-1	-	-	CASSLAGVNNEQFF	TGTGCCAGCAGTTTAGCGGGAGTGAACAATGAGCAGTTCTTC
TRBV24-1	TRBJ1-1	many	TRBD1	CATRQGDDTEAFF	TGTGCCACCAGACAGGGGGATGACACTGAAGCTTTCTTT
TRBV11-2	TRBJ2-3	many	-	CASSLSGADTQYF	TGTGCCAGCAGTTTGAGCGGAGCGGATACGCAGTATTTT
TRBV5-1	TRBJ2-1	many	TRBD1	CASRGQGEAYNEQFF	TGCGCCAGCAGAGGACAGGGGGAAGCCTACAATGAGCAGTTCTTC
TRBV5-1	TRBJ2-2	many	-	CASSLDSTGELFF	TGCGCCAGCAGCTTGGATAGCACCGGGGAGCTGTTTTTT
TRBV10-3	TRBJ1-4	few	-	CAISGTAFNEKLFF	TGTGCCATCAGTGGGACAGCCTTTAATGAAAAACTGTTTTTT
TRBV5-1	TRBJ2-5	-	-	CASSKRPGQLQETQYF	TGCGCCAGCAGCAAGCGACCGGGACAACTCCAAGAGACCCAGTACTTC
TRBV27	TRBJ1-6	few	-	CASTRSYNSPLHF	TGTGCCAGCACGCGCTCCTATAATTCACCCCTCCACTTT
TRBV9	TRBJ1-1	many	-	CASSVAPQGEAFF	TGTGCCAGCAGCGTAGCCCCGCAGGGTGAAGCTTTCTTT
TRBV12-3/TRBV12-4	TRBJ2-1	many	-	CAIGFAYNEQFF	TGTGCCATCGGTTTCGCCTACAATGAACAGTTCTTC
TRBV7-3	TRBJ2-5	many	-	CASSLGSVGLAQETQYF	TGTGCCAGCAGCTTAGGGTCGGTAGGGTTGGCTCAAGAGACCCAGTACTTC
TRBV3-1	TRBJ2-7	few	-	CASSPQVWGEQYF	TGTGCCAGCAGCCCCCAGGTATGGGGCGAGCAGTACTTC
TRBV7-2	TRBJ2-1	many	TRBD1	CASSRGQGAYEQFF	TGTGCCAGCAGCAGAGGCCAGGGGGCCTATGAGCAGTTCTTC
TRBV12-3/TRBV12-4	TRBJ1-5	few	TRBD1	CASSNRGGINQPQHF	TGTGCCAGCAGTAACAGGGGCGGAATCAATCAGCCCCAGCATTTT
TRBV6-4	TRBJ2-1	few	TRBD2	CASSDTPGLAGVF	TGTGCCAGCAGTGACACACCGGGACTAGCGGGAGTCTTC
TRBV6-2/TRBV6-3	TRBJ2-7	many	-	CASSYQPGAYEQYF	TGTGCCAGCAGTTATCAGCCGGGGGCCTACGAGCAGTACTTC
TRBV24-1	TRBJ2-1	many	-	CATSDIRGRRFF	TGTGCCACCAGTGATATCCGGGGACGACGGTTCTTC
TRBV28	TRBJ2-7	many	-	CASSLGEQYF	TGTGCCAGCAGTTTAGGCGAGCAGTACTTC
TRBV5-1	TRBJ2-1	-	TRBD1	CASSLEGALYNEQFF	TGCGCCAGCAGCTTGGAGGGGGCTCTCTACAATGAGCAGTTCTTC
TRBV6-1	TRBJ2-1	-	TRBD2	CASRERSGRAYNEQFF	TGTGCCAGCAGGGAACGGAGCGGGAGGGCCTACAATGAGCAGTTCTTC
TRBV4-1	TRBJ2-4	few	-	CASSQVALAKNIQYF	TGCGCCAGCAGCCAAGTGGCCCTAGCCAAAAACATTCAGTACTTC
TRBV24-1	TRBJ2-6	-	-	CATSDRAPGANVLTF	TGTGCCACCAGTGACAGGGCCCCTGGGGCCAACGTCCTGACTTTC
TRBV20-1	TRBJ2-1	many	TRBD1	CSATGTGDNNEQFF	TGCAGTGCTACCGGGACAGGGGACAACAATGAGCAGTTCTTC
TRBV7-2	TRBJ2-5	-	-	CASSLYVGGPETQYF	TGTGCCAGCAGCTTATATGTGGGAGGCCCAGAGACCCAGTACTTC